This TCR beta chain was identified during a study of cytomegalovirus exposure and HLA in healthy donors. The CDR3 contains 13 residues. Trimming shortened V by 5 bases and J by 9 bases, and 16 bases separated the two germline ends. Germline V lookup: CDR1 SGHVS, CDR2 FQNEAQ. As concerns this clone: No antigen is known for it.

Study observations and caveats: Further analysis, carried out later, found HLA-associated TCR beta chains more clonally expanded than equally common other chains.

The primer mix had 60 Vbeta and 13 Jbeta primers. The table came from immunoSEQ multiplex PCR; TCRdb's copy has only in-frame clones and leaves some out. Its clone listing holds 100,000 to 150,000 clones. Though probably carrying unrecorded immune exposures, donors were nominally healthy at sampling. The sequencing sample was made of PBMCs. This sequence joins TRBV7-8 and TRBJ1-1, with a tentative D call TRBD1 (5 bases). The origin of this receptor is a man aged 40-49 years in good health and CMV-seronegative. CDR3 bases: TGTGCCAGCAGCCCTCACAACCGGGGGAAAGCTTTCTTT. Protein sequence: CASSPHNRGKAFF.